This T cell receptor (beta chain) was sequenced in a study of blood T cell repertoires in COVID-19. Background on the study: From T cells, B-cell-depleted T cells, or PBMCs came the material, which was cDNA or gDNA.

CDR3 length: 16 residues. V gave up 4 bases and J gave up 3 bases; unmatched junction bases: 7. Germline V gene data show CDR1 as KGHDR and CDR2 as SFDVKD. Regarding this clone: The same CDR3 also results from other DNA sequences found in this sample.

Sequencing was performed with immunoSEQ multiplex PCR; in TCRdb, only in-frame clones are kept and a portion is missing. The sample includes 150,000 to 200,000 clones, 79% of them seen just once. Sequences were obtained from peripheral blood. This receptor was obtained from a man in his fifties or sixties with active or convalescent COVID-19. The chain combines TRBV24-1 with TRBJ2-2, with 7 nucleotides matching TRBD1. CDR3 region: CATSEPRQGDTGELFF. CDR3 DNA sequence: TGTGCCACCAGTGAGCCTAGACAGGGCGACACCGGGGAGCTGTTTTTT.